This entry concerns a single T cell receptor beta chain. This entry is derived from a study of blood T cell repertoires in COVID-19. Looking at the study overall: The origin of the acute and convalescent COVID-19 samples was the United States, Italy and Spain.

V lost 0 bases to trimming and J lost 7 bases, with 12 bases between them. CDR3 length equals 14 residues. Germline V gives CDR1 WNHNN, CDR2 SYGVQD (reference sequence). As handled by the study authors: Amplification of reference gene primers provided the estimated nucleated cell counts. Some clones are missing from TCRdb's copy, which holds only in-frame ones; the method was immunoSEQ multiplex PCR. The V and J calls and clone size come from that table; D and trimming were worked out from the DNA. This table has 210,000 or so clones, roughly 81% appearing once. Sequenced material: peripheral blood. The rearrangement links TRBV10-1 to TRBJ1-2; possibly TRBD1 for D (6 bases). The sequence was obtained from a woman aged 45-65 years with active or convalescent COVID-19. Written as DNA, the CDR3 is TGCGCCAGCAGTGAGTCCCGGCAGGGGACTGGCTACACCTTC. Encoded protein: CASSESRQGTGYTF.